This entry lists 2 T cell receptor beta chains sequenced from one sample in a study of T cell clones after liver transplantation. TCRdb's table, derived via immunoSEQ multiplex PCR, lists solely in-frame clones and lacks some. This table has about 75,000 clones, roughly 90% appearing once. The source material was CD4+ T cells from blood, sampled before liver transplant. The receptors stem from a human donor who received a liver transplant.

V gene TRBV7-3 combines with J gene TRBJ1-2; D gene uncertain. The CDR3 is made up of 13 amino acids. V was trimmed by 2 bases and J by 5 bases, leaving 9 bases between them. CDR1 is SGHTA, CDR2 FQGTGA, per germline. The CDR3 loop is CASSLGPFYGYTF. In DNA, the CDR3 is TGTGCCAGCAGCTTAGGGCCCTTTTATGGCTACACCTTC.

The J gene is TRBJ2-7, the V gene TRBV11-1, with no clear D. The CDR3 totals 14 residues. The germline gives CDR1 SGHAT, CDR2 FQDESV (reference sequence). V lost 1 base, J lost 7 bases, and 14 bases lay in between. CDR3 nucleotide sequence: TGTGCCAGCAGCTTAGTTCCGGGCCACCGGGAGCAGTACTTC. As protein: CASSLVPGHREQYF.